The clone carrying this TCR beta chain was observed a few times. The antigen is undetermined. This sample stems from a study of response to subunit inactivated influenza vaccine. Broader study findings: The authors suggested that few new T cells are recruited per seasonal influenza vaccination.

TCRdb re-called the RT-PCR reads through MiXCR, storing one row per CDR3 protein. The sample contains around 850,000 distinct CDR3 sequences, 15% to 20% of which appear only once. This receptor was obtained from a man between 50 and 59 years old who received an inactivated influenza vaccine. The sequences come from PBMCs from blood, collected about 5 days after vaccination.

The CDR3 here is CASSVSPYNEQFF. As DNA, the CDR3 is TGTGCCAGCAGTGTAAGCCCCTACAATGAGCAGTTCTTC. V usage is TRBV2 and J usage is TRBJ2-1; D gene uncertain. This CDR3 contains 13 residues. V shed 4 bases and J shed 2 bases, with 6 bases lying between them. The germline V gene has CDR1 SNHLY and CDR2 FYNNEI.